The 17 T cell receptor beta chains below all came from one sample that was sequenced in a study of cytomegalovirus exposure and HLA in healthy donors. The PCR made use of 60 Vbeta and 13 Jbeta primers. Sequencing used immunoSEQ multiplex PCR; TCRdb keeps in-frame clones, though not all of them. The table includes over 150,000 clones, around 68% detected once. The sample taken for sequencing was PBMCs. Receptors were obtained from a middle-aged man in good health and CMV-seronegative.

The chain is built from TRBV4-3 and TRBJ1-4; TRBD1 matches at 9 bases. V trimming: 3 bases; J trimming: 8 bases; junction bases outside the gene matches: 10. Germline lookup yields CDR1 LGHNA and CDR2 YSLEER. The length of the CDR3 is 16 residues. The CDR3 region is CASSHELGTGREKLFF. The CDR3 coding sequence is TGCGCCAGCAGCCATGAACTCGGGACAGGGCGCGAAAAACTGTTTTTT.

The chain combines TRBV18 with TRBJ1-5; maybe TRBD1 (6 bases). The CDR3 is 14 amino acids. V dropped 8 bases and J dropped 6 bases, with 17 bases sitting between them. CDR1 is KGHSH and CDR2 is LQKENI in the germline V gene. The CDR3 loop reads CASPMGGGVQPQHF. The CDR3 nucleotides read TGTGCCAGCCCCATGGGGGGGGGCGTTCAGCCCCAGCATTTT. Based on the CDR3 plus reference TRBV18 and TRBJ1-5, the full variable domain is NAGVMQNPRHLVRRRGQEARLRCSPMKGHSHVYWYRQLPEEGLKFMVYLQKENIIDESGMPKERFSAEFPKEGPSILRIQQVVRGDSAAYFCASPMGGGVQPQHFGDGTRLSIL.

With respect to this clone: The same CDR3 can be traced to other DNA sequences in this sample. For the CDR3, the DNA is TGTGCCAGCAGTTTAGGTAGCACTGAAGCTTTCTTT. This codes for CASSLGSTEAFF. The V and J genes are TRBV28 and TRBJ1-1; D is ambiguous. This CDR3 is 12 amino acids long. With 2 bases removed from V and 4 bases from J, the gap between germline ends came to 5 bases. Germline V gene sequence: CDR1 MDHEN, CDR2 SYDVKM.

The chain is built from TRBV14 and TRBJ2-2; 7 positions agree with TRBD2. Germline lookup yields CDR1 SGHDN and CDR2 FVKESK. The CDR3 length is 16 residues. Trimming cost V 4 bases and J 3 bases; bases outside gene matches: 8. CDR3 loop: CASSPLPAGYTGELFF. CDR3 DNA sequence: TGTGCCAGCAGCCCTCTCCCAGCGGGGTACACCGGGGAGCTGTTTTTT.

The chain uses TRBV28 and TRBJ2-7; D gene ambiguous. The CDR3 runs 16 residues. Germline V CDR1 and CDR2: MDHEN, SYDVKM. The V and J ends lost 7 bases and 0 bases respectively, with 19 bases between them. CDR3 in amino acids: CASTPLPTLFSYEQYF. The CDR3 DNA sequence: TGTGCCAGCACCCCCCTCCCGACACTTTTCTCCTACGAGCAGTACTTC. Using reference TRBV28 and TRBJ2-7 for the parts outside the CDR3, the full variable domain is DVKVTQSSRYLVKRTGEKVFLECVQDMDHENMFWYRQDPGLGLRLIYFSYDVKMKEKGDIPEGYSVSREKKERFSLILESASTNQTSMYLCASTPLPTLFSYEQYFGPGTRLTVT.

The rearrangement links TRBV4-2 to TRBJ2-2, with 7 bases lining up with TRBD1. The V gene's germline CDR1 is LGHNA and CDR2 YNFKEQ. V lost 3 bases to trimming and J lost 6 bases; unmatched junction nucleotides: 4. The CDR3 consists of 14 residues. CDR3 coding DNA: TGTGCCAGCAGCCACCCTACAGGGGCCGGGGAGCTGTTTTTT. It specifies CASSHPTGAGELFF.

The chain couples TRBV5-4 to TRBJ2-5; TRBD2 aligns across 12 bases. Germline V gene sequence: CDR1 SGHNT, CDR2 YYREEE (reference sequence). This CDR3 is 15 amino acids long. The V and J ends lost 4 bases and 2 bases, in that order; junction bases with no gene match: 3. CDR3 nucleotide sequence: TGTGCCAGCAGCCCGACTAGCGGGGGACAAGAGACCCAGTACTTC. The encoded protein is CASSPTSGGQETQYF.

The CDR3 nucleotides read TGCGCCAGCAGTGGGGGGCCTGGAGATACGCAGTATTTT. It codes for CASSGGPGDTQYF. The chain combines TRBV10-1 with TRBJ2-3; possible D gene TRBD1, 6 bases. The length of the CDR3 is 13 residues. CDR1 and CDR2 (germline): WNHNN, SYGVQD (reference sequence). V lost 4 bases and J lost 5, with 10 bases in between.

The chain carries TRBV28 and TRBJ1-5, with D possibly TRBD1 on 6 matching bases. V was trimmed by 4 bases and J by 7 bases, leaving 14 bases between them. The germline CDR1 and CDR2 sequences are MDHEN and SYDVKM. This CDR3 is 14 amino acids long. The CDR3 DNA reads as TGTGCCAGCAGTTACTACAGGGATCCCCAGCCCCAGCATTTT. Translating gives CASSYYRDPQPQHF.

The chain joins TRBV14 to TRBJ1-2; TRBD1 matches at 7 bases. Germline CDR1 is SGHDN and CDR2 is FVKESK. The CDR3 sequence is 15 residues long. V gave up 1 base and J gave up 0 bases; unmatched junction bases: 2. The chain's CDR3 is CASSQVTGTNYGYTF. The CDR3 nucleotides read TGTGCCAGCAGCCAAGTGACAGGGACTAACTATGGCTACACCTTC. Variable domain in full (rest from reference TRBV14 and TRBJ1-2): EAGVTQFPSHSVIEKGQTVTLRCDPISGHDNLYWYRRVMGKEIKFLLHFVKESKQDESGMPNNRFLAERTGGTYSTLKVQPAELEDSGVYFCASSQVTGTNYGYTFGSGTRLTVV.

This clone came up a few times. This chain uses TRBV6-1 with TRBJ1-6; TRBD1 aligns across 8 bases. Germline assignment: CDR1 MNHNS and CDR2 SASEGT. Trimming removed 2 bases from V and 10 bases from J; junction bases left unmatched: 10. CDR3 length: 16 amino acids. The CDR3 here is CASSEFWSAGGSPLHF. As DNA, the CDR3 is TGTGCCAGCAGTGAATTTTGGTCGGCAGGGGGCTCACCCCTCCACTTT.

The table lists this clone with a few counts. This sequence joins TRBV2 and TRBJ2-1, with TRBD2 identical over 12 bases. V gave up 5 bases and J gave up 7 bases; unmatched junction bases: 3. Germline lookup yields CDR1 SNHLY and CDR2 FYNNEI. The CDR3 runs 14 residues. For the CDR3, the DNA is TGTGCCAGCAGTAGCACTAGCGGGGGGAATGAGCAGTTCTTC. Its translation is CASSSTSGGNEQFF.

The chain carries TRBV7-9 and TRBJ1-1, with a weak D call TRBD1 (5 bases). Germline V gene sequence: CDR1 SEHNR, CDR2 FQNEAQ (reference sequence). Deletions cut 2 bases from V and 5 bases from J, with 12 bases between. This CDR3 comprises 14 residues. CDR3 nucleotide sequence: TGTGCCAGCAGCTTAACAGGTCGGGGGACTGAAGCTTTCTTT. Amino acids: CASSLTGRGTEAFF.

This clone was counted a few times. The chain employs TRBV27 and TRBJ2-5; 12 bases are a match to TRBD2. This CDR3 is built from 18 residues. The ends lost 2 bases at V and 5 bases at J; junction bases unmatched: 12. Germline values: CDR1 MNHEY, CDR2 SMNVEV (reference sequence). The CDR3 here is CASSLPRLAGAEAETQYF. The CDR3, as DNA: TGTGCCAGCAGTTTACCCCGACTAGCGGGGGCCGAGGCGGAGACCCAGTACTTC.

The chain is built from TRBV6-6 and TRBJ2-1, with D possibly TRBD1 on 5 matching bases. The CDR3 runs 14 residues. V dropped 6 bases and J dropped 9 bases, with 18 bases sitting between them. CDR1 is MNHNY and CDR2 is SVGAGI in the germline V gene (reference sequence). As DNA, the CDR3 is TGTGCCAGCAGCCCTCCGGCAGGGATACTTGAGCAGTTCTTC. As protein: CASSPPAGILEQFF.

The rearrangement uses TRBV9 and TRBJ1-2, with D unresolved. From germline, CDR1 is SGDLS and CDR2 YYNGEE. The CDR3 loop spans 17 amino acids. The V end lost 0 bases, the J end lost 4 bases, and 19 bases lay between the germline ends. The DNA for the CDR3 is TGTGCCAGCAGCGTAGCGCCCATCGGAGGTGCAGCCTATGGCTACACCTTC. Amino acid sequence: CASSVAPIGGAAYGYTF.

The chain recombines TRBV5-1 with TRBJ2-4, with D unclear. The CDR3 extends over 13 amino acids. V was clipped by 0 bases and J by 6 bases, with 7 bases between them. Germline V gives CDR1 SGHRS, CDR2 YFSETQ. CDR3 coding DNA: TGCGCCAGCAGCTTGGGACCGGGAAACATTCAGTACTTC. It codes for CASSLGPGNIQYF.